This is a list of T cell receptor beta chains from one sample in a study of cytomegalovirus exposure and HLA in healthy donors. Here immunoSEQ multiplex PCR was the method, and the copy in TCRdb shows in-frame clones only, minus some. Among 160,000 or so clones listed, around four fifths were seen once. The sequenced material came from PBMCs. The receptors here all came from a woman aged 18 to 35 in good health and CMV-seronegative. Both conserved end residues are part of each CDR3. A D gene is named only where the DNA matches it firmly. Expanded clones are given a class, and other clones once, few, many or no size at all.

v_gene	j_gene	d_gene	abundance	CDR3aa	CDR3nt
TRBV4-1	TRBJ1-2	TRBD1	-	CASSQEWAGGNGYTF	TGCGCCAGCAGCCAAGAATGGGCAGGGGGCAATGGCTACACCTTC
TRBV11-2	TRBJ1-1	-	-	CASSPRPGQNTEAFF	TGTGCCAGCAGCCCCCGCCCCGGACAGAACACTGAAGCTTTCTTT
TRBV2	TRBJ1-5	TRBD1	-	CASSEDRTNQPQHF	TGTGCCAGCAGCGAGGACAGGACCAATCAGCCCCAGCATTTT
TRBV10-3	TRBJ2-7	-	-	CAISESNGQTYEQYF	TGTGCCATCAGTGAGTCGAATGGACAGACCTACGAGCAGTACTTC
TRBV9	TRBJ1-6	-	-	CASSSTGPNSPLHF	TGTGCCAGCAGCTCCACAGGGCCTAATTCACCCCTCCACTTT
TRBV11-2	TRBJ1-2	-	-	CATRRGSQYGYTF	TGTGCCACGAGACGGGGGTCGCAGTATGGCTACACCTTC
TRBV2	TRBJ1-6	-	-	CASTREASSYNSPLHF	TGTGCCAGCACCAGGGAAGCGAGCTCCTATAATTCACCCCTCCACTTT
TRBV5-1	TRBJ1-3	TRBD1	-	CASSWTGARGNTIYF	TGCGCCAGCAGCTGGACAGGGGCGAGGGGAAACACCATATATTTT
TRBV7-8	TRBJ2-1	-	once	CASTPLAPSEQFF	TGTGCCAGCACCCCACTAGCTCCAAGCGAGCAGTTCTTC
TRBV11-3	TRBJ1-2	-	once	CASSLDLDRSYGYTF	TGTGCCAGCAGCTTAGATCTGGACAGAAGTTATGGCTACACCTTC
TRBV2	TRBJ2-7	-	-	CASSEALWGAYEQYF	TGTGCCAGCAGTGAAGCGCTTTGGGGGGCCTACGAGCAGTACTTC
TRBV15	TRBJ2-3	TRBD2	few	CATSRDRGGGTDTQYF	TGTGCCACCAGCAGAGATCGGGGCGGGGGGACAGATACGCAGTATTTT
TRBV5-1	TRBJ1-2	TRBD1	-	CASSPLGQTNYGYTF	TGCGCCAGCAGCCCGTTGGGACAGACTAACTATGGCTACACCTTC
TRBV4-2	TRBJ1-4	-	-	CASSPGSVTNEKLFF	TGTGCCAGCAGCCCAGGATCCGTAACTAATGAAAAACTGTTTTTT
TRBV9	TRBJ1-2	-	-	CASMRDTYGYTF	TGTGCCAGCATGAGGGACACCTATGGCTACACCTTC
TRBV30	TRBJ1-1	-	-	CAWSPQTSTEAFF	TGTGCCTGGAGTCCCCAGACTTCCACTGAAGCTTTCTTT
TRBV9	TRBJ2-3	-	-	CASAPGGGGFNTQYF	TGTGCCAGCGCCCCTGGGGGCGGGGGATTTAATACGCAGTATTTT
TRBV4-1	TRBJ1-2	-	once	CASSQVVLIYGYTF	TGCGCCAGCAGCCAAGTAGTGCTGATCTATGGCTACACCTTC
TRBV30	TRBJ2-7	TRBD1	once	CAWSKEQGLSYEQYF	TGTGCCTGGAGTAAGGAACAGGGGCTTTCCTACGAGCAGTACTTC